The following is a TCR beta chain sequence with its context. The target antigen is unknown. These data come from a study of cytomegalovirus exposure and HLA in healthy donors. The CDR3 consists of 14 residues. V lost 4 bases, J lost 0 bases, and 2 bases stayed unmatched. Per germline, CDR1 SGHRS and CDR2 YFSETQ. Use of 60 Vbeta and 13 Jbeta primers characterized the PCR. Data came from immunoSEQ multiplex PCR; TCRdb stores just in-frame clones and leaves some out. The table shows 150,000 to 200,000 clones, with roughly 70% occurring only once. General study results and limits: In a later analysis, at a false discovery rate of 0.05, fewer than 20,000 TCR beta sequences were associated with HLA alleles. Of the V segments, some could not be distinguished, including TRBV6-2 and TRBV6-3, and were excluded.

Sequenced material: PBMCs. This clonotype originated in a woman between 40 and 55 years old in good health and CMV-seropositive. V and J are TRBV5-1 and TRBJ2-7, with 9 bases identical to TRBD1. The CDR3 here is CASSPTGGSYEQYF. Here the CDR3 DNA reads TGCGCCAGCAGCCCGACAGGGGGCTCCTACGAGCAGTACTTC. Full variable domain (missing parts from reference TRBV5-1 and TRBJ2-7): KAGVTQTPRYLIKTRGQQVTLSCSPISGHRSVSWYQQTPGQGLQFLFEYFSETQRNKGNFPGRFSGRQFSNSRSEMNVSTLELGDSALYLCASSPTGGSYEQYFGPGTRLTVT.